A few counts support the clone carrying this TCR beta chain. Its specificity is not known. The sequenced template was cDNA made from the entire isolated RNA. Clones were read by immunoSEQ multiplex PCR, and TCRdb kept only the in-frame ones, dropping some. The data show 850,000 to 900,000 clones, roughly 15% seen once. The data are from a study of beta chain features in type 1 diabetes. Study observations and caveats: Shortening that was moderate but significant affected the TCRB CDR3s of Type 1 diabetes patients in all four CD4+ subsets. Junctions at VDJ sites from type 1 diabetes patients had fewer insertions and more deletions. The study found that naive, central memory and Treg TCRB repertoires appeared more similar in patients than in healthy donors.

This sequence originates from a woman younger than 30 in good health. Sequenced material: naive CD4+ T cells from blood.

CDR3 amino acids: CAISDSNSHGEQYF. As DNA, the CDR3 is TGTGCCATCAGTGATTCTAACAGCCACGGTGAGCAGTACTTC. The V call is TRBV10-3, the J call TRBJ2-7; no clear D. The CDR3 contains 14 residues. The V gene lost 3 bases and the J gene lost 7 bases, with 16 bases spanning the gap. Germline-derived CDR1 and CDR2 are ENHRY and SYGVKD.